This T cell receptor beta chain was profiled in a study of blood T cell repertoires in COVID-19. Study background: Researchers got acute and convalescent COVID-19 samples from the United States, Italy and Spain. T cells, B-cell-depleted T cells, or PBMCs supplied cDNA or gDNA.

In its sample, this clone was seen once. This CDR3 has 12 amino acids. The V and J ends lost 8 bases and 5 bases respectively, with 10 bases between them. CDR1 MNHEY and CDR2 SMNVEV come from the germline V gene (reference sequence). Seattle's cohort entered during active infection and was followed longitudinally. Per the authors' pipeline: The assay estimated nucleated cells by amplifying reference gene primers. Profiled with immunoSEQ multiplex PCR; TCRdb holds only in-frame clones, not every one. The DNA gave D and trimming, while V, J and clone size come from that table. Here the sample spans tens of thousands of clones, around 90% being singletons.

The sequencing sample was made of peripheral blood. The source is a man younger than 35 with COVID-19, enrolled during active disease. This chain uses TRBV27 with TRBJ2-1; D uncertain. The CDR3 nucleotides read TGTGCCAGCGGCCTCTCTCACAATGAGCAGTTCTTC. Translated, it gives CASGLSHNEQFF.